This entry lists 2 T cell receptor beta chains sequenced from one sample in a study of T cell responses to AZD1222 COVID-19 vaccine. Clones were sequenced by immunoSEQ multiplex PCR, and TCRdb holds only the in-frame ones, with some missing. The data contain around 150,000 clones, roughly 90% of them singletons. Source: peripheral blood, taken on day 0 of AZD1222 vaccination. These receptors were obtained from an adult in good health.

The V call is TRBV11-1, the J call TRBJ2-1, with no clear D. Germline loops: CDR1 SGHAT, CDR2 FQDESV (reference sequence). This CDR3 spans 13 amino acids. V lost 1 base to trimming and J lost 4 bases, with 5 bases between them. CDR3 in amino acids: CASSLGRYNEQFF. In nucleotides, the CDR3 is TGTGCCAGCAGCTTAGGACGGTACAATGAGCAGTTCTTC.

This clone was picked up one time. V is TRBV30 and J is TRBJ1-2; weak D call: TRBD1 (6 bases). Trimming left V 6 bases short and J 2 bases short, with 16 bases between. The CDR3 totals 14 residues. Germline CDR1 and CDR2: GTSNPN and SVGIG (reference sequence). CDR3 residues: CACQDSRWNYGYTF. Here the CDR3 DNA reads TGTGCCTGCCAGGACAGCCGGTGGAACTATGGCTACACCTTC. Full variable domain (remainder filled in from reference TRBV30 and TRBJ1-2): SQTIHQWPATLVQPVGSPLSLECTVEGTSNPNLYWYRQAAGRGLQLLFYSVGIGQISSEVPQNLSASRPQDRQFILSSKKLLLSDSGFYLCACQDSRWNYGYTFGSGTRLTVV.